A single sample gave rise to the 19 T cell receptor beta chains below, sequenced in a study of blood T cells in healthy people across ages. PCR was performed a second time for about 7 to 11 cycles using a sample-barcoded 5' primer and a J-beta primer mix. TCRdb processed the 5' RACE reads anew with MiXCR; each CDR3 protein has one entry. The table lists 850,000 to 950,000 distinct CDR3 sequences, roughly 26% of them singletons, with about 18% in the top ten. The specimen sequenced was blood. The source of these receptors is a woman of 80 years or more in good health.

There are many counts of this clonotype. The rearrangement joins TRBV12-3 or TRBV12-4 to TRBJ2-2, with D possibly TRBD2 on 7 matching bases. Trimming cost V 3 bases and J 5 bases, with 16 bases left between them. This CDR3 has 16 amino acids. This chain's CDR3 is CASSFFGGAQTGELFF. DNA of the CDR3: TGTGCCAGCAGTTTCTTTGGGGGGGCGCAGACCGGGGAGCTGTTTTTT.

Turning to this clonotype: A much more abundant neighbour one base away suggests this may be a read error. The chain joins TRBV6-2 or TRBV6-3 to TRBJ2-7; 8 bases are a match to TRBD1. The CDR3 length is 15 residues. From germline, CDR1 is MNHEY and CDR2 SVGEGT. CDR3 region: CASRQSGGRSYGQYF. Written as DNA, the CDR3 is TGTGCCAGCAGACAATCAGGGGGCCGGTCCTACGGGCAGTACTTC.

This clonotype was seen at least ten times. The chain couples TRBV14 to TRBJ1-2, with TRBD1 identical over 7 bases. The CDR3 length is 14 residues. Germline CDR1 reads SGHDN; CDR2 reads FVKESK. Unmatched junction bases numbered 3, after V lost 2 bases and J lost 3 bases. The CDR3 nucleotides read TGTGCCAGCAGCCAACACAGGGGTGACTATGGCTACACCTTC. Its protein is CASSQHRGDYGYTF.

The chain has TRBV6-6 and TRBJ1-1, with TRBD1 matching 8 bases. CDR1 and CDR2 from the germline V gene are MNHNY and SVGAGI (reference sequence). The junction had 16 bases not matched to a gene; V was cut back by 5 bases and J by 5 bases. The CDR3 contains 17 residues. The CDR3 DNA is TGTGCCAGCAGTACAGGGACAGGCCGGGGTAGAGGGACTGAAGCTTTCTTT. Its translation is CASSTGTGRGRGTEAFF.

This clonotype was seen many times. The V and J genes are TRBV7-9 and TRBJ1-5, with 8 bases identical to TRBD1. J lost 0 bases, V lost 5 bases, and 9 bases had no gene match. The germline V gene encodes CDR1 SEHNR and CDR2 FQNEAQ (reference sequence). The CDR3 extends over 17 amino acids. The CDR3: CASSRQGTAFSNQPQHF. The DNA for the CDR3 is TGTGCCAGCAGCCGACAGGGGACTGCCTTTAGCAATCAGCCCCAGCATTTT.

The sample holds many counts of this clonotype. V usage is TRBV10-2 and J usage is TRBJ1-2; the D gene is possibly TRBD1 (6 bases). Looked up from germline, CDR1 is WSHSY and CDR2 is SAAADI. Trimming took 6 bases from V and 6 from J, leaving 20 bases between them. CDR3 length: 15 amino acids. CDR3 in amino acids: CASRAAGGRVHGYTF. CDR3 DNA: TGCGCCAGCAGGGCAGCGGGGGGGCGAGTCCATGGCTACACCTTC.

A few counts support this clonotype. This chain links TRBV10-2 with TRBJ2-3; D remains ambiguous. CDR1 and CDR2 (germline): WSHSY, SAAADI. The CDR3 has 16 residues. The ends were cut back, 0 bases at V and 0 bases at J, with 10 bases in the middle. The CDR3 DNA reads as TGCGCCAGCAGTGAGTCGCGTATTTGGAGCACAGATACGCAGTATTTT. Translating it yields CASSESRIWSTDTQYF.

As to this clonotype: Being one base from a much bigger clone, this may be a read error. This chain links TRBV10-2 with TRBJ2-5; tentative D call: TRBD1 (7 bases). The germline V and J ends were trimmed by 6 bases and 5 bases, with 13 bases remaining between them. The V gene's germline CDR1 is WSHSY and CDR2 SAAADI. This CDR3 contains 13 residues. For the CDR3, the DNA is TGCGCCAGCAGGGAGGGGGCCGGTGAGACCCAGTACTTC. Its translation: CASREGAGETQYF.

Turning to this clonotype: Just one base apart from a much larger clone, this may be a read error. The rearrangement uses TRBV28 and TRBJ1-2; 7 bases fit TRBD1. Germline CDR1 and CDR2: MDHEN and SYDVKM. V trimming: 5 bases; J trimming: 6 bases; junction bases outside the gene matches: 9. CDR3 length equals 14 residues. CDR3 nucleotides: TGTGCCAGCAGTCCTGACAGGGTAACCCATGGCTACACCTTC. Translated: CASSPDRVTHGYTF.

The V call is TRBV4-1, the J call TRBJ2-7; 7 nucleotides match TRBD2. V lost 4 bases and J lost 6; bases outside the gene matches: 9. From germline, CDR1 is MGHRA and CDR2 YSYEKL. This CDR3 is built from 14 residues. The CDR3 loop is CASSPSTSYSEQYF. In DNA form, the CDR3 reads TGCGCCAGCAGCCCCTCGACTAGCTATAGCGAGCAGTACTTC.

This chain connects TRBV30 to TRBJ2-3, with 10 bases that match TRBD2. Germline lookup yields CDR1 GTSNPN and CDR2 SVGIG (reference sequence). The CDR3 is 16 residues long. V gave up 4 bases and J gave up 4 bases; unmatched junction bases: 11. For the CDR3, the DNA is TGTGCCTGGACCCAAGGGATAGCGGGGGGTCCAGATACGCAGTATTTT. Amino acid sequence: CAWTQGIAGGPDTQYF.

The V gene is TRBV5-6, the J gene TRBJ2-7; TRBD1 matches 9 bases. The J call is uncertain, as TRBJ2-5 better fits the DNA end. Germline loops: CDR1 SGHDT, CDR2 YYEEEE. This CDR3 spans 13 amino acids. The CDR3 loop reads CASSWGQGETQYF. CDR3 nucleotides: TGTGCCAGCAGTTGGGGACAGGGCGAGACCCAGTACTTC.

This clonotype occurred a few times. A much larger clone differs from this one at a single base, so this may be a read error. This chain links TRBV3-1 with TRBJ2-3; D call uncertain. CDR1 is LGHDT and CDR2 is YNNKEL in the germline V gene (reference sequence). The CDR3 totals 12 residues. The DNA of the CDR3 is TGTGCCAGCTGCCAAGCCGCAGATACGCAGTATTTT. Translation: CASCQAADTQYF.

V gene TRBV12-3 or TRBV12-4 combines with J gene TRBJ1-1; TRBD1 aligns across 7 bases. J was trimmed by 5 bases and V by 7 bases; bases with no gene match: 10. The CDR3 loop spans 14 amino acids. This CDR3 reads CASMWRQGGTEAFF. CDR3 bases: TGTGCCAGCATGTGGAGACAGGGAGGAACTGAAGCTTTCTTT.

This clonotype was seen more than once but under ten times. V usage is TRBV28 and J usage is TRBJ2-3, with a tentative D call TRBD1 (6 bases). Trimming left V 6 bases short and J 1 base short, with 11 bases between. The CDR3 has 14 residues. Germline-derived CDR1 and CDR2 are MDHEN and SYDVKM. CDR3 DNA sequence: TGTGCCAGCAGGGAACAGGGTCGCACAGATACGCAGTATTTT. This translates into CASREQGRTDTQYF.

Remarks on this clonotype: A much larger clone differs by one base, so this may be a read error. V usage is TRBV20-1 and J usage is TRBJ2-5; D unresolved. V was shortened by 3 bases and J by 11 bases, with 19 bases between the two germline ends. Germline loops: CDR1 DFQATT, CDR2 SNEGSKA (reference sequence). The CDR3 is made up of 13 amino acids. The CDR3 spells CSASRTGGNEQYF. The CDR3 coding sequence is TGCAGTGCTAGCAGGACGGGCGGCAATGAGCAGTACTTC.

V gene TRBV7-3 combines with J gene TRBJ2-5, with 8 nucleotides matching TRBD2. J lost 3 bases, V lost 5 bases, and 11 bases had no gene match. CDR3 length equals 16 residues. CDR1 and CDR2 (germline): SGHTA, FQGTGA. CDR3 in DNA: TGTGCCAGCAGCCCCTCGGGACTAGGGAGGGAAGAGACCCAGTACTTC. Its protein is CASSPSGLGREETQYF.

This clonotype was detected many times. This sequence joins TRBV12-3 or TRBV12-4 and TRBJ1-2; possible D gene TRBD1, 5 bases. Trimming cost V 6 bases and J 7 bases, with 15 bases left between them. This CDR3 region has 13 residues. CDR3: CASSDGVGGGYTF. In DNA form, the CDR3 reads TGTGCCAGCAGCGACGGAGTTGGGGGTGGCTACACCTTC.

The J gene is TRBJ1-1, the V gene TRBV20-1; 7 bases fit TRBD1. This CDR3 contains 14 residues. The V gene end was trimmed by 4 bases and the J gene end by 1 base; junction bases not matched to a gene: 6. From germline, CDR1 is DFQATT and CDR2 SNEGSKA (reference sequence). The CDR3: CSAIRQGRNTEAFF. Here the CDR3 DNA reads TGCAGTGCTATAAGACAGGGAAGGAACACTGAAGCTTTCTTT.